The 28 T cell receptor beta chains below come from one sample, sequenced in a study of T cells in Graves' hyperthyroidism and ophthalmopathy (dated by TCRdb to about 2019). Libraries came from multiplex PCR. Instrument used: Illumina HiSeq 2000. TCR beta CDR3 regions were amplified from RNA transcripts. For the first round of RT-PCR on the TCR CDR3, the HTBI primer set was used together with the Qiagen OneStep RT-PCR kit. The raw public data were reprocessed by TCRdb itself: fastp quality trimming at Q25, MiXCR clonotype calling, in-frame beta chains only. Every distinct CDR3 protein forms one entry, paired with its most common genes and DNA. Counted in this sample were nearly 600,000 distinct CDR3 sequences; around 14% of them appeared once. Together, the top ten hold about 5.8% of the sample. Sequenced input: blood. These receptors came from a woman aged 25 to 45 with Graves' hyperthyroidism that later progressed to Graves' ophthalmopathy.

The V gene is TRBV6-4, the J gene TRBJ2-2; D might be TRBD2 (6 bases). There are 14 residues in the CDR3. Trimming pared 6 bases from V and 3 bases from J, leaving 11 bases between. Germline V gene data show CDR1 as MRHNA and CDR2 as SNTAGT. The CDR3 sequence: CASSRDSHTGELFF. DNA for the CDR3: TGTGCCAGCAGCCGGGACTCCCACACCGGGGAGCTGTTTTTT.

This clonotype was recorded at least ten times. The V gene is TRBV6-5, the J gene TRBJ2-7; 7 bases align to TRBD1. Germline lookup yields CDR1 MNHEY and CDR2 SVGAGI. The CDR3 runs to 17 residues. The V and J ends lost 2 bases and 3 bases, in that order; junction bases with no gene match: 13. CDR3 DNA: TGTGCCAGCAGTTACCTTTTCGACAGGGTTAGAAGCTACGAGCAGTACTTC. Residues: CASSYLFDRVRSYEQYF.

This clonotype occurred many times. The V call is TRBV20-1, the J call TRBJ2-5; perhaps TRBD1 as D (5 bases). The germline V gene has CDR1 DFQATT and CDR2 SNEGSKA (reference sequence). This CDR3 spans 14 amino acids. Trimming took 6 bases from V and 3 from J, leaving 17 bases between them. The CDR3 sequence: CSALEYRWEETQYF. CDR3 coding DNA: TGCAGTGCCCTAGAGTACAGGTGGGAAGAGACCCAGTACTTC.

This clonotype was recorded many times. The chain uses TRBV29-1 and TRBJ1-1; TRBD1 is a possible D gene (5 bases). The CDR3 has 13 amino acids. Trimming cost V 6 bases and J 1 base, with 12 bases left between them. Per germline, CDR1 SQVTM and CDR2 ANQGSEA. As DNA, the CDR3 is TGCAGCGTCCGGGACCTTAAGAACACTGAAGCTTTCTTT. Translated: CSVRDLKNTEAFF. Full variable domain (missing parts from reference TRBV29-1 and TRBJ1-1): SAVISQKPSRDICQRGTSLTIQCQVDSQVTMMFWYRQQPGQSLTLIATANQGSEATYESGFVIDKFPISRPNLTFSTLTVSNMSPEDSSIYLCSVRDLKNTEAFFGQGTRLTVV.

This clonotype was found many times. CDR3 DNA: TGTGCCAGCAGCTTATCTGGACAGGCCTCCTACAATGAGCAGTTCTTC. Its translation: CASSLSGQASYNEQFF. V gene TRBV7-3 combines with J gene TRBJ2-1; 7 nucleotides match TRBD1. Germline-derived CDR1 and CDR2 are SGHTA and FQGTGA. Losses at the gene ends were 2 bases for V and 0 bases for J; bases not matched to a gene: 4. The CDR3 totals 16 residues.

This clonotype was seen a handful of times. The V gene is TRBV5-6, the J gene TRBJ2-1; the D gene could be TRBD1 or TRBD2 (5 bases each). Germline-derived CDR1 and CDR2 are SGHDT and YYEEEE. Between the trimmed V and J ends, which lost 5 bases and 4 bases, there was a span of 13 bases. The CDR3 contains 14 residues. The CDR3 sequence: CASSLGRQYNEQFF. The CDR3 bases are TGTGCCAGCAGTCTGGGACGCCAATACAATGAGCAGTTCTTC.

This clonotype was picked up a small number of times. The V gene is TRBV11-3, the J gene TRBJ2-7; weak D call: TRBD2 (6 bases). The CDR3 consists of 18 residues. Trimming left V 1 base short and J 3 bases short, with 22 bases between. Germline V gives CDR1 SGHNT, CDR2 YENEEA. The CDR3 region has the DNA TGTGCCAGCAGCTTAGCCCTCTCCTCAGCGGGTAACTACTACGAGCAGTACTTC. This encodes CASSLALSSAGNYYEQYF.

V gene TRBV7-2 combines with J gene TRBJ2-1; no definite D call. Trimming pared 7 bases from V and 0 bases from J, leaving 13 bases between. The CDR3 length is 15 residues. Germline V lookup: CDR1 SGHTA, CDR2 FQGNSA. The CDR3 loop is CASTVAYSSYNEQFF. The DNA for the CDR3 is TGTGCCAGCACCGTGGCCTATAGCTCCTACAATGAGCAGTTCTTC.

In DNA form, the CDR3 reads TGTGCCAGCAGCTTGGGACTAGCCGGGCCGTCCTACAATGAGCAGTTCTTC. Amino acids: CASSLGLAGPSYNEQFF. This chain joins TRBV7-9 and TRBJ2-1, with 9 bases fitting TRBD2. This CDR3 is 17 amino acids long. Per the germline V gene, CDR1 is SEHNR and CDR2 is FQNEAQ (reference sequence). Losses at the gene ends were 3 bases for V and 1 base for J; bases not matched to a gene: 7.

In regard to this clonotype: A read error may explain this, as a much larger clone is one base away. The J gene is TRBJ2-4, the V gene TRBV28; D perhaps matches TRBD1 (5 bases). Germline assignment: CDR1 MDHEN and CDR2 SYDVKM. This CDR3 region has 16 residues. V lost 6 bases and J lost 2, with 17 bases in between. CDR3 bases: TGTGCCAGCAGATCTGCTAACAGGTTCTCCAAAAACATTCAGTACTTC. Translation: CASRSANRFSKNIQYF.

This clonotype was seen repeatedly, ten times or more. The rearrangement uses TRBV9 and TRBJ2-6; possibly TRBD1 for D (5 bases). Germline assignment: CDR1 SGDLS and CDR2 YYNGEE. V was trimmed by 0 bases and J by 0 bases, leaving 16 bases between them. The CDR3 sequence is 19 residues long. The CDR3 region has the DNA TGTGCCAGCAGCGTAGGTGGCAGGGTTAATGTCTCTGGGGCCAACGTCCTGACTTTC. Translation gives CASSVGGRVNVSGANVLTF. Full variable domain (outside the CDR3, taken from reference TRBV9 and TRBJ2-6): DSGVTQTPKHLITATGQRVTLRCSPRSGDLSVYWYQQSLDQGLQFLIQYYNGEERAKGNILERFSAQQFPDLHSELNLSSLELGDSALYFCASSVGGRVNVSGANVLTFGAGSRLTVL.

This clonotype came up many times. The rearrangement uses TRBV24-1 and TRBJ1-2; tentatively, D is TRBD1 (6 bases). V was shortened by 3 bases and J by 4 bases, with 14 bases between the two germline ends. Germline V lookup: CDR1 KGHDR, CDR2 SFDVKD. This CDR3 is built from 15 residues. The CDR3 loop reads CATSDPTTGVYGYTF. In DNA, the CDR3 is TGTGCCACCAGTGATCCTACGACAGGAGTCTATGGCTACACCTTC.

As regards this clonotype: Germline and junction disagree at one end, which may indicate a read error. The chain is built from TRBV10-2 and TRBJ1-2, with TRBD1 identical over 8 bases. Germline V gives CDR1 WSHSY, CDR2 SAAADI. This CDR3 spans 14 amino acids. The CDR3 protein is CASSETGGVQSYIF. CDR3 DNA: TGCGCCAGCAGTGAGACAGGGGGTGTCCAGAGCTACATCTTC.

A note on this clonotype: The junction differs from germline at one of its ends, possibly a read error. V is TRBV28 and J is TRBJ2-7, with unresolved D. CDR3 length equals 14 residues. Per germline, CDR1 MDHEN and CDR2 SYDVKM. The chain's CDR3 is CANSLPQARGEQYF. The CDR3 nucleotides read TGTGCCAACAGTCTACCCCAGGCGCGCGGCGAGCAGTACTTC.

Ten or more counts support this clonotype. The chain recombines TRBV7-2 with TRBJ2-5; TRBD2 agrees at 13 bases. V shed 1 base and J 4 bases; nucleotides not matched to a gene: 3. CDR1 and CDR2 (germline): SGHTA, FQGNSA. The CDR3 spans 16 residues. Here the CDR3 reads CASSLGTSGRRETQYF. The CDR3, as DNA: TGTGCCAGCAGCTTAGGGACTAGCGGGAGACGAGAGACCCAGTACTTC.

This chain joins TRBV20-1 and TRBJ2-5; weak D call: TRBD2 (6 bases). This CDR3 is built from 15 residues. Germline V gene data show CDR1 as DFQATT and CDR2 as SNEGSKA (reference sequence). Trimming left V 3 bases short and J 0 bases short, with 14 bases between. CDR3 region: CSASPPGVYQETQYF. CDR3 coding DNA: TGCAGTGCTAGTCCCCCGGGGGTGTACCAAGAGACCCAGTACTTC.

This clonotype was counted ten times or more. This rearrangement joins TRBV12-3 or TRBV12-4 to TRBJ1-4, with D possibly being TRBD1 (6 bases). This CDR3 comprises 14 residues. Trimming pared 4 bases from V and 7 bases from J, leaving 13 bases between. CDR3 in DNA: TGTGCCAGCAGTTGGGGGGCGCGGGGTGAAAAACTGTTTTTT. Protein: CASSWGARGEKLFF.

This clonotype was found many times. The chain joins TRBV11-2 to TRBJ2-1; 8 positions match TRBD2. J was trimmed by 4 bases and V by 4 bases; bases with no gene match: 9. Looked up from germline, CDR1 is SGHAT and CDR2 is FQNNGV. This CDR3 spans 16 amino acids. Here the CDR3 DNA reads TGTGCCAGCAGCTACGGGGCGGGAGGCCCTTACAATGAGCAGTTCTTC. This codes for CASSYGAGGPYNEQFF.

This clonotype was observed many times. The chain joins TRBV12-5 to TRBJ1-1; perhaps TRBD1 as D (5 bases). This CDR3 contains 13 residues. Germline CDR1 and CDR2: LGHNT and FRNRAP. The V end was cut by 1 base, the J end by 3 bases, with 6 bases between. The CDR3 nucleotides are TGTGCTAGTGGTTTGGACAGGTACACTGAAGCTTTCTTT. It translates to CASGLDRYTEAFF.

This clonotype was observed many times. The chain links TRBV28 to TRBJ2-3, with a possible D match to TRBD1 (6 bases). The CDR3 is 15 residues long. Trimming cost V 8 bases and J 6 bases, with 21 bases left between them. CDR1 is MDHEN and CDR2 is SYDVKM in the germline V gene. In nucleotides, the CDR3 is TGTGCCAGCCGCCGACGGGGACAACTAGGGGATACGCAGTATTTT. It is translated as CASRRRGQLGDTQYF.

This clonotype has a count of ten or more. The chain links TRBV6-1 to TRBJ1-1, with D maybe TRBD1 (5 bases). This CDR3 is built from 13 residues. Germline CDR1 and CDR2: MNHNS and SASEGT. The germline V and J ends were trimmed by 8 bases and 3 bases, with 13 bases remaining between them. The CDR3 reads CASGAGFDTEAFF. Written as DNA, the CDR3 is TGTGCCAGCGGAGCAGGGTTCGACACTGAAGCTTTCTTT.

The rearrangement uses TRBV10-2 and TRBJ2-4; D not certain. Germline loops: CDR1 WSHSY, CDR2 SAAADI. V lost 6 bases to trimming and J lost 0 bases, with 6 bases between them. This CDR3 region has 13 residues. The CDR3 DNA sequence: TGCGCCAGCAGGGGCGGAGCCAAAAACATTCAGTACTTC. It specifies CASRGGAKNIQYF.

Concerning this clonotype: A much bigger clone sits one base away, suggesting this may be a read error. The gene calls are TRBV20-1 and TRBJ2-7; a weak D match, TRBD1 (6 bases). The germline CDR1 and CDR2 sequences are DFQATT and SNEGSKA (reference sequence). V was cut by 5 bases and J by 9 bases, with 23 bases left in between. This CDR3 spans 14 amino acids. CDR3 DNA sequence: TGCAGTGCTGATAGCTCCACAGGGATAAACATGCAGTACTTC. This encodes CSADSSTGINMQYF.

This clonotype was recorded many times. The rearrangement uses TRBV27 and TRBJ2-7, with D tentatively TRBD2 (6 bases). V lost 8 bases to trimming and J lost 4 bases, with 15 bases between them. This CDR3 spans 13 amino acids. Per the germline V gene, CDR1 is MNHEY and CDR2 is SMNVEV (reference sequence). The DNA of the CDR3 is TGTGCCAGCGGTGGGGGGTCTCTTTACGAGCAGTACTTC. Residues: CASGGGSLYEQYF.

This clonotype has just a few counts. The chain uses TRBV18 and TRBJ2-1, with TRBD1 identical over 10 bases. The trim removed 4 bases at V and 8 bases at J, leaving 5 bases unmatched. The CDR3 is made up of 14 amino acids. The V gene's germline CDR1 is KGHSH and CDR2 LQKENI. The CDR3 DNA is TGTGCCAGCTCACTCTCCGGGACAGGGGATGAGCAGTTCTTC. Residues: CASSLSGTGDEQFF.

This clonotype has a count of ten or more. CDR3 residues: CAWSGSDGYTF. The CDR3 region has the DNA TGTGCCTGGAGTGGGTCTGATGGCTACACCTTC. V usage is TRBV30 and J usage is TRBJ1-2; D remains unclear. With 1 base removed from V and 6 bases from J, the gap between germline ends came to 6 bases. The CDR3 extends over 11 amino acids. The germline V gene encodes CDR1 GTSNPN and CDR2 SVGIG (reference sequence).

This clonotype has only a few counts. V is TRBV5-1 and J is TRBJ1-4, with D unresolved. Germline CDR1 reads SGHRS; CDR2 reads YFSETQ. The CDR3 extends over 14 amino acids. Trimming removed 5 bases from V and 4 bases from J, with 12 bases in between. The CDR3 DNA reads TGCGCCAGCAGGGTCGGCGGAGGTAATGAAAAACTGTTTTTT. It yields the protein CASRVGGGNEKLFF.

This clonotype was detected ten times or more. This sequence joins TRBV28 and TRBJ2-1, with TRBD2 as a possible D gene (6 bases). The germline V gene has CDR1 MDHEN and CDR2 SYDVKM. The CDR3 consists of 13 residues. CDR3 region: CRAQRANTEEQFF. CDR3 nucleotide sequence: TGTAGGGCTCAGCGGGCTAATACGGAGGAGCAGTTCTTC.